What follows are 13 T cell receptor beta chains derived from one specimen sequenced in a study of T cells in Graves' hyperthyroidism and ophthalmopathy. Using RNA transcripts as the source, TCR beta CDR3 regions were amplified. TCR CDR3 regions were first amplified by RT-PCR with HTBI primers. TCRdb fed the multiplex PCR reads into MiXCR, producing one record per CDR3 protein. The sample carries 500,000 to 800,000 distinct CDR3 sequences, 45% recorded once. The sequenced sample was peripheral blood or thyroid tissue (not recorded which). The receptors stem from an adult man with Graves' disease, either hyperthyroidism or ophthalmopathy (not recorded which).

Worth noting for this clonotype: It may be a read error: a sequence one base away is much more abundant. The chain uses TRBV7-3 and TRBJ2-7; 11 nucleotides line up with TRBD2. Looked up from germline, CDR1 is SGHTA and CDR2 is FQGTGA. CDR3 length: 14 amino acids. The CDR3 here is CAGSVSGGAYEQYF. The CDR3 nucleotides are TGTGCCGGCAGCGTTAGCGGGGGGGCCTACGAGCAGTACTTC.

This rearrangement joins TRBV20-1 to TRBJ1-5, with unresolved D. This CDR3 contains 15 residues. Germline V gene lookup returns CDR1 DFQATT and CDR2 SNEGSKA (reference sequence). With 2 bases removed from V and 11 bases from J, the gap between germline ends came to 22 bases. In DNA form, the CDR3 reads TGCAGTGCTAGAAGGCTAGCGGGAGGCGGAGAGACCCAGCATTTT. Amino acids: CSARRLAGGGETQHF.

This clonotype has only a few counts. The chain links TRBV20-1 to TRBJ1-5, with a weak D call TRBD1 (5 bases). The length of the CDR3 is 15 residues. Per germline, CDR1 DFQATT and CDR2 SNEGSKA (reference sequence). Deletions cut 0 bases from V and 6 bases from J, with 15 bases between. The CDR3 spells CSARDTSGTFQPQHF. In DNA form, the CDR3 reads TGCAGTGCTAGAGATACTTCAGGGACTTTTCAGCCCCAGCATTTT.

This chain uses TRBV20-1 with TRBJ1-1, with TRBD1 as a possible D gene (6 bases). The length of the CDR3 is 12 residues. The germline CDR1 and CDR2 sequences are DFQATT and SNEGSKA (reference sequence). V was shortened by 5 bases and J by 6 bases, with 13 bases between the two germline ends. The CDR3 spells CSAPLGAAEAFF. The CDR3 coding sequence is TGCAGTGCTCCCCTGGGGGCAGCTGAAGCTTTCTTT.

This chain links TRBV10-3 with TRBJ2-7, with D perhaps matching TRBD1 or TRBD2 (5 bases each). V gave up 9 bases and J gave up 1 base, with 13 bases separating them. The CDR3 covers 13 residues. Germline loops: CDR1 ENHRY, CDR2 SYGVKD. CDR3 DNA sequence: TGTGCCATAACGGGGACGGATTCCTACGAGCAGTACTTC. Encoded protein: CAITGTDSYEQYF.

The J gene is TRBJ1-1, the V gene TRBV10-3; unclear D gene. V was clipped by 1 base and J by 2 bases, with 8 bases between them. CDR1 and CDR2 from the germline V gene are ENHRY and SYGVKD. The CDR3 consists of 14 residues. CDR3 DNA: TGTGCCATCAGTGAGTATGCAGGCAACACTGAAGCTTTCTTT. This translates into CAISEYAGNTEAFF.

Points on this clonotype: A much larger clone differs by one base, so this may be a read error. V gene TRBV10-3 combines with J gene TRBJ1-1, with D unresolved. CDR1 and CDR2 from the germline V gene are ENHRY and SYGVKD. V shed 2 bases and J shed 6 bases, with 13 bases lying between them. CDR3 size: 14 residues. CDR3 nucleotides: TGTGCCATCAGTGAGAACGTTCAAAACGCTGAAGCTTTCTTT. Translation gives CAISENVQNAEAFF.

This clonotype was counted between two and nine times. The chain carries TRBV20-1 and TRBJ2-7; possibly TRBD1 for D (6 bases). The germline CDR1 and CDR2 sequences are DFQATT and SNEGSKA (reference sequence). CDR3 length: 15 amino acids. V was pared by 5 bases and J by 1 base, with 18 bases between. For the CDR3, the DNA is TGCAGTGCTGTACAGGGTGCAACCAGATCCTACGAGCAGTACTTC. This translates into CSAVQGATRSYEQYF.

The rearrangement uses TRBV9 and TRBJ1-6; TRBD1 might be the D (5 bases). Germline CDR1 is SGDLS and CDR2 is YYNGEE. V lost 0 bases and J lost 14, with 15 bases in between. The CDR3 contains 14 residues. The CDR3 DNA reads as TGTGCCAGCAGCGTAGACGGTAGCGGGGGGGCCCTCCACTTT. It encodes CASSVDGSGGALHF.

This clonotype was recorded once. The chain uses TRBV7-9 and TRBJ1-1; D is perhaps TRBD1 (6 bases). From germline, CDR1 is SEHNR and CDR2 FQNEAQ (reference sequence). Trimming took off 3 bases at V and 4 bases at J, with 12 bases between the two ends. The CDR3 runs 14 residues. CDR3 region: CASSFGQRITEAFF. CDR3 in DNA: TGTGCCAGCAGCTTCGGACAGAGAATCACTGAAGCTTTCTTT.

The table lists this clonotype with many counts. This chain connects TRBV7-8 to TRBJ1-5; D uncertain. The CDR3 is made up of 15 amino acids. V lost 1 base and J lost 0, with 7 bases in between. Germline-derived CDR1 and CDR2 are SGHVS and FQNEAQ. The CDR3, as DNA: TGTGCCAGCAGCTTAGAAGTGTATAGCAATCAGCCCCAGCATTTT. Amino acid sequence: CASSLEVYSNQPQHF. The full variable domain, rest sourced from reference TRBV7-8 and TRBJ1-5, is GAGVSQSPRYKVAKRGQDVALRCDPISGHVSLFWYQQALGQGPEFLTYFQNEAQLDKSGLPSDRFFAERPEGSVSTLKIQRTQQEDSAVYLCASSLEVYSNQPQHFGDGTRLSIL.

The genes are TRBV14 and TRBJ1-2, with 7 bases matching TRBD1. V trimming: 6 bases; J trimming: 8 bases; junction bases outside the gene matches: 15. The CDR3 consists of 15 residues. Germline values: CDR1 SGHDN, CDR2 FVKESK. The CDR3 DNA is TGTGCCAGCAGTCCTACTTTGCCGGGACAGCGAGGCTACACCTTC. Its protein product is CASSPTLPGQRGYTF. Combining the CDR3 with reference TRBV14 and TRBJ1-2 gives the whole variable domain EAGVTQFPSHSVIEKGQTVTLRCDPISGHDNLYWYRRVMGKEIKFLLHFVKESKQDESGMPNNRFLAERTGGTYSTLKVQPAELEDSGVYFCASSPTLPGQRGYTFGSGTRLTVV.

This clonotype has a handful of counts. This chain uses TRBV2 with TRBJ1-5; D is undetermined. The CDR3 is 15 residues long. V lost 7 bases and J 7 bases, leaving 20 bases between the germline ends. From germline, CDR1 is SNHLY and CDR2 FYNNEI. The CDR3 spells CASTLRSLGQQPQHF. In DNA form, the CDR3 reads TGTGCCAGCACCCTCAGAAGCCTGGGTCAACAGCCCCAGCATTTT.